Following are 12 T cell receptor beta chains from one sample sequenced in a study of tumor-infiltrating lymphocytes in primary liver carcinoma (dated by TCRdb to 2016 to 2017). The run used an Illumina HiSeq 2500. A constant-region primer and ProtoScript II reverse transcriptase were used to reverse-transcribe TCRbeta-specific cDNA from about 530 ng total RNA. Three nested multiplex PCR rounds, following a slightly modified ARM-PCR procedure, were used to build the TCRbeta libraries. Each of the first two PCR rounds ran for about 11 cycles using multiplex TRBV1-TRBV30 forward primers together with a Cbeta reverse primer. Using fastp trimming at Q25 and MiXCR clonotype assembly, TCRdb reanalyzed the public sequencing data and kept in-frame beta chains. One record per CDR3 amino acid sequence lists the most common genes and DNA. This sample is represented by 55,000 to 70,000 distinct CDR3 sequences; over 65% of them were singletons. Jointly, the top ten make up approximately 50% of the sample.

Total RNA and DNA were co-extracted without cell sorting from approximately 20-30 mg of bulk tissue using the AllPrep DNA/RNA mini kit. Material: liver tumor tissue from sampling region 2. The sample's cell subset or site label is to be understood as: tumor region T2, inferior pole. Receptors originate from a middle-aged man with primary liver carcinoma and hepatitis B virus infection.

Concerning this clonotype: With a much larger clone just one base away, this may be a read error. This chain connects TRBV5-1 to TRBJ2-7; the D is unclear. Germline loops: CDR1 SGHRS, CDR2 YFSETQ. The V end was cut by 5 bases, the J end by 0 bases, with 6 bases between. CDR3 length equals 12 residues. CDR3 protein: CASSENSYEQYF. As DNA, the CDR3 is TGCGCCAGCAGTGAGAACTCCTACGAGCAGTACTTC.

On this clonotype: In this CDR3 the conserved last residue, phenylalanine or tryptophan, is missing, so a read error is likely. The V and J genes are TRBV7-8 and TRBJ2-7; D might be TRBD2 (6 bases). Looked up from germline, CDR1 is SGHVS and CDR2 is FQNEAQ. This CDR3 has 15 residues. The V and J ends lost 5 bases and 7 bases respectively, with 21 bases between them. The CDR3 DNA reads TGTGCCAGCAGCGTGATCGCGGGGAGCCGGGGGGAGCAGTACCTC. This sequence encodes CASSVIAGSRGEQYL.

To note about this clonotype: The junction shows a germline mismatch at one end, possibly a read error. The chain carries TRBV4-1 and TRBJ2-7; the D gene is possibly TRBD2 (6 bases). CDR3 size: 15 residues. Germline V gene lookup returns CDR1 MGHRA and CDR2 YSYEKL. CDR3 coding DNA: TGCGTCAGCAGCCAAGATGAGGGCGGGAACTACGAGCAGTATTTC. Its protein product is CVSSQDEGGNYEQYF.

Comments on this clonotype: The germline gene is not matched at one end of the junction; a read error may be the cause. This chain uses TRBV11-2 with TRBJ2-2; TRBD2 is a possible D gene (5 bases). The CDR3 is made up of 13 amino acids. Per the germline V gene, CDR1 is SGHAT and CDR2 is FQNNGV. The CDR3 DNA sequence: TGTGCCATCAGCTTGACGCACACCGGGGAGCTGTTTTTC. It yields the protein CAISLTHTGELFF.

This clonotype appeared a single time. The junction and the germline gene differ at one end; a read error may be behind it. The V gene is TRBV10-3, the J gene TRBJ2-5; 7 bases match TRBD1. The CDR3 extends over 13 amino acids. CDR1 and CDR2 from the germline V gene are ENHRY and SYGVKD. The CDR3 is CAIRTAPGGTQYF. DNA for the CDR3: TGCGCCATCAGAACTGCCCCAGGGGGGACCCAGTACTTC.

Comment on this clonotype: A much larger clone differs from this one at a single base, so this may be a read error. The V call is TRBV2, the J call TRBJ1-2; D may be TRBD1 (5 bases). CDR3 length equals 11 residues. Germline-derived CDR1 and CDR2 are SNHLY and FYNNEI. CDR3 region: CAGRDVYGYTF. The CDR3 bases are TGTGCCGGCAGGGACGTTTATGGCTACACCTTC.

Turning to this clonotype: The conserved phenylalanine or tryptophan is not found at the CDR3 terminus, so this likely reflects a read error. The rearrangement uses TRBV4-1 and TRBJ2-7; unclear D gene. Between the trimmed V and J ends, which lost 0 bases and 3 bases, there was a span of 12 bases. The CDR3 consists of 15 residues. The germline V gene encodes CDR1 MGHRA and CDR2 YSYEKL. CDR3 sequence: CASSQDLRGGYEQYL. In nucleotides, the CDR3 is TGCGCCAGCAGCCAAGATTTGAGAGGTGGCTACGAGCAGTACCTC.

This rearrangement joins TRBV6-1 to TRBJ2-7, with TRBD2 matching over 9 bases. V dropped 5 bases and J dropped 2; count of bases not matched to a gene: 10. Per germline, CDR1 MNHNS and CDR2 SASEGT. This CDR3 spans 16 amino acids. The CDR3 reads CASSTISGLAPYEQYF. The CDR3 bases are TGTGCCAGCAGTACCATATCGGGACTAGCTCCCTACGAGCAGTACTTC.

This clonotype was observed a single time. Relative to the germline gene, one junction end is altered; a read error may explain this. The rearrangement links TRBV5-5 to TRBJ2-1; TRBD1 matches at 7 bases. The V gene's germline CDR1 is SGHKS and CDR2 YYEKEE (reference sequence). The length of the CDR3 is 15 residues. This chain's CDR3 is CASSPGQDSCNEQFF. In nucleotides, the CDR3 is TGTGCCAGCAGCCCTGGACAGGATTCATGCAATGAACAGTTCTTC.

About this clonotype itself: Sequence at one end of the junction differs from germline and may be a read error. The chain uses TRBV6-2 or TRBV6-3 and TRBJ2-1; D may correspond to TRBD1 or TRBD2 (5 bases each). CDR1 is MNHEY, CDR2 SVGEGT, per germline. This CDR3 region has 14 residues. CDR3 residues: CVSRASGRRYEQLF. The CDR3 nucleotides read TGTGTCAGCAGGGCCAGCGGTCGGCGGTATGAGCAGCTCTTC.

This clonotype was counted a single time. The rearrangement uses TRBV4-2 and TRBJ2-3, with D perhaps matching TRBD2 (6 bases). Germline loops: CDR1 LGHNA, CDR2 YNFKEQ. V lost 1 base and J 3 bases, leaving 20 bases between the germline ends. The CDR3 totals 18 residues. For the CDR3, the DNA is TGTGCCAGCAGCCAAGTGACGCTTCTAGCGAGGGCGACAGATACGCAGTATTTT. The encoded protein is CASSQVTLLARATDTQYF.

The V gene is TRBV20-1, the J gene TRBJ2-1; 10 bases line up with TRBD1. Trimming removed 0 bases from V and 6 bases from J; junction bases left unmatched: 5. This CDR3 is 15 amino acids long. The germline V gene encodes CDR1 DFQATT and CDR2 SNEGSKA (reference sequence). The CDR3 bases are TGCAGTGCTAGAGATCCTGGACAGGGGGGCAATGAGCAGTTCTTC. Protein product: CSARDPGQGGNEQFF.